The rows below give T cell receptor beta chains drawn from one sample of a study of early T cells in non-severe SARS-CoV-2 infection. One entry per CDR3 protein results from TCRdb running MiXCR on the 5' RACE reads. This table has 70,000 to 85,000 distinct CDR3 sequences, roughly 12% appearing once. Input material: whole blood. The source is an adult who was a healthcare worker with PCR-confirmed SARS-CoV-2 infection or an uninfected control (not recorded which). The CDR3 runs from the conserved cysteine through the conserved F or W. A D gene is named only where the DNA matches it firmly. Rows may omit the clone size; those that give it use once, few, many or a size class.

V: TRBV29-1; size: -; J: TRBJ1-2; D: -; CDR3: CSVGTGLYGYTF; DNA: TGCAGCGTAGGAACAGGGCTCTATGGCTACACCTTC
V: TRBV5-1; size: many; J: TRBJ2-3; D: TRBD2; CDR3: CASSLTGRPTDTQYF; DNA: TGCGCCAGCAGCTTGACCGGGAGGCCCACAGATACGCAGTATTTT
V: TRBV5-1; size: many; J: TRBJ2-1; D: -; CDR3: CASSLTGTGDEQFF; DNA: TGCGCCAGCAGCTTAACCGGGACCGGGGATGAGCAGTTCTTC
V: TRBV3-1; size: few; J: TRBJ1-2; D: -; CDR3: CASSQEGGYTF; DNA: TGTGCCAGCAGCCAAGAGGGGGGCTACACCTTC
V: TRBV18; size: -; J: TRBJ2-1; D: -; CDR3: CASSPTVGYNNEQFF; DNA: TGTGCCAGCTCACCAACCGTAGGCTATAACAATGAGCAGTTCTTC
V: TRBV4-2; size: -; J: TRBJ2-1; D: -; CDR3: CASSPDPYYNEQFF; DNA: TGTGCCAGCAGCCCAGATCCGTACTACAATGAGCAGTTCTTC
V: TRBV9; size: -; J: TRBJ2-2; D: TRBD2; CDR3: CASSPREGPGELFF; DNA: TGTGCCAGCAGCCCGCGGGAGGGCCCCGGGGAGCTGTTTTTT
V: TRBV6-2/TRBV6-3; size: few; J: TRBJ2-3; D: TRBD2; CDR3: CASSWGTSGRWVTDTQYF; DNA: TGTGCCAGCAGTTGGGGGACTAGCGGGAGATGGGTTACAGATACGCAGTATTTT
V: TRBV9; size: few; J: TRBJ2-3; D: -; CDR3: CASSVDGTSDTQYF; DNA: TGTGCCAGCAGCGTAGACGGGACTTCCGATACGCAGTATTTT
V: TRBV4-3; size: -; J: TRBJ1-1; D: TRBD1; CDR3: CASSQEDRSGTEAFF; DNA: TGCGCCAGCAGCCAAGAGGACAGGAGTGGAACTGAAGCTTTCTTT
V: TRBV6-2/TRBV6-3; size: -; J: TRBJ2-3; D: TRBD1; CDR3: CASSRRTGQEVHTDTQYF; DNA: TGTGCCAGCAGTCGACGAACCGGACAGGAGGTACACACAGATACGCAGTATTTT
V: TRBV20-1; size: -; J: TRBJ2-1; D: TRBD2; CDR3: CSATPGGQTGNEQFF; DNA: TGCAGTGCAACCCCGGGAGGTCAGACTGGAAATGAGCAGTTCTTC
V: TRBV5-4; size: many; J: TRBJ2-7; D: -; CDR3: CASSLEGGFAYEQYF; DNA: TGTGCCAGCAGCTTGGAAGGCGGTTTTGCCTACGAGCAGTACTTC
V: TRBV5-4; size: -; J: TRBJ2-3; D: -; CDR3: CASSLGAGSTDTQYF; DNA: TGTGCCAGCAGCTTGGGGGCGGGCAGCACAGATACGCAGTATTTT
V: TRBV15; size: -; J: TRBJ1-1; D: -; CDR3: CATIPPGGKTEAFF; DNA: TGTGCCACGATACCCCCCGGGGGGAAAACTGAAGCTTTCTTT
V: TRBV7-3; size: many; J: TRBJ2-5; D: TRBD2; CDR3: CASSSGGSSVETQYF; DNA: TGTGCCAGCTCCTCGGGAGGGAGTTCGGTAGAGACCCAGTACTTC
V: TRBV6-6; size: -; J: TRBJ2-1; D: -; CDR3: CATILDSLSYNEQFF; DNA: TGTGCCACCATTTTGGACTCCCTATCCTACAATGAGCAGTTCTTC
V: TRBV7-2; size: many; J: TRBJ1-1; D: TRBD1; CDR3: CASSLTRGTEAFF; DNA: TGTGCCAGCAGCTTAACCAGGGGGACTGAAGCTTTCTTT
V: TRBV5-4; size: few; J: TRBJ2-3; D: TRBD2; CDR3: CASSQGGTSGYLSTDTQYF; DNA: TGTGCCAGCAGCCAGGGAGGTACTAGCGGGTACCTTAGCACAGATACGCAGTATTTT
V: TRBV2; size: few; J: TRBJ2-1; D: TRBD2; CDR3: CASSDSGRRNEQFF; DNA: TGTGCCAGCAGTGACAGCGGGAGGAGGAATGAGCAGTTCTTC
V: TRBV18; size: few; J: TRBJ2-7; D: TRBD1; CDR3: CASSPLNPGQGFYEQYF; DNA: TGTGCCAGCTCACCTCTAAACCCGGGACAGGGATTCTACGAGCAGTACTTC
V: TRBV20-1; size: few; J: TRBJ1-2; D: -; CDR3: CSARDTAVNYGYTF; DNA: TGCAGTGCTAGAGATACGGCGGTCAACTATGGCTACACCTTC
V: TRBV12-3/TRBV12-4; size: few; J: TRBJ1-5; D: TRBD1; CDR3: CASTHTTGGFQPQHF; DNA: TGTGCCAGCACCCATACGACAGGGGGCTTTCAGCCCCAGCATTTT
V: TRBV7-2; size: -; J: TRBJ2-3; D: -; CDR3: CASSSGLRGSTDTQYF; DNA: TGTGCCAGCAGCTCAGGACTTCGAGGCTCCACAGATACGCAGTATTTT
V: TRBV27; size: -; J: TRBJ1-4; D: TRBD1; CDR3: CASSLTPRQGLNEKLFF; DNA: TGTGCCAGCAGTTTAACCCCCCGACAGGGTCTTAATGAAAAACTGTTTTTT
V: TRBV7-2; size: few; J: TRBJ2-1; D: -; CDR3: CASSMDRNNEQFF; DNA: TGTGCCAGCAGCATGGACAGAAACAATGAGCAGTTCTTC
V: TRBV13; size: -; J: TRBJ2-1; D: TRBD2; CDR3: CASSRSGFLAGVNEQFF; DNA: TGTGCCAGCAGCCGATCTGGGTTCCTAGCGGGAGTTAATGAGCAGTTCTTC
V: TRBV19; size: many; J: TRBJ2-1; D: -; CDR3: CASREGGLNEQFF; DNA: TGTGCCAGTAGGGAGGGAGGCTTGAATGAGCAGTTCTTC
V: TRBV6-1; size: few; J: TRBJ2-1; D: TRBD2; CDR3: CASRPSGSNEQFF; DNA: TGTGCCAGCAGACCTAGCGGGAGCAATGAGCAGTTCTTC
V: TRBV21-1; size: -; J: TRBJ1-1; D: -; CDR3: CASSSRVRGGTEAFF; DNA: TGTGCCAGCAGCAGTCGGGTACGAGGGGGGACTGAAGCTTTCTTT
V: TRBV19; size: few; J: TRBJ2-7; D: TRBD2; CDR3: CASSIGASGRGYEQYF; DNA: TGTGCCAGTAGTATAGGTGCTAGCGGGAGAGGCTACGAGCAGTACTTC
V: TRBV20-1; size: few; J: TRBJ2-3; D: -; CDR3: CSANPTGRLTDTQYF; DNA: TGCAGTGCCAATCCGACAGGCCGCCTCACAGATACGCAGTATTTT
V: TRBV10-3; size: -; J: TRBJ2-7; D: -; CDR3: CAISDDSLRSYEQYF; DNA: TGTGCCATCAGCGACGACAGCCTGAGGTCCTACGAGCAGTACTTC
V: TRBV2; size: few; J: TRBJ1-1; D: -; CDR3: CASSVGQNTEAFF; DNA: TGTGCCAGCAGTGTGGGACAGAACACTGAAGCTTTCTTT
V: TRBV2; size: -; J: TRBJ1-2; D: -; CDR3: CASSERGLGYGYTF; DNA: TGTGCCAGCAGTGAAAGGGGTCTGGGCTATGGCTACACCTTC
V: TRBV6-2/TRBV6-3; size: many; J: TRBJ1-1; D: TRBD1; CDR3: CASRGQGPEAFF; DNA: TGTGCCAGCAGGGGACAGGGACCTGAAGCTTTCTTT
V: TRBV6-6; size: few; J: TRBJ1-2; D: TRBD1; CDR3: CASSPGGTGEHYGYTF; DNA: TGTGCCAGCAGTCCCGGGGGGACAGGGGAGCACTATGGCTACACCTTC
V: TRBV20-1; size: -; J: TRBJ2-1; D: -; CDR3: CSALSSGNEQFF; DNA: TGCAGTGCTCTCAGTAGCGGCAATGAGCAGTTCTTC
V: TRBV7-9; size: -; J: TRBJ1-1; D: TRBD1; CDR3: CASSRLGQGNTEAFF; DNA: TGTGCCAGCAGCCGATTGGGACAGGGGAACACTGAAGCTTTCTTT
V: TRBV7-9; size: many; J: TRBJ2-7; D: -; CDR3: CASSAAGVTYEQYF; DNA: TGTGCCAGCAGCGCAGCCGGGGTAACCTACGAGCAGTACTTC
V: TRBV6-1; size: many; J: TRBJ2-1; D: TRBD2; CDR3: CASSAASGHNEQFF; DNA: TGTGCCAGCAGTGCAGCTAGCGGACACAATGAGCAGTTCTTC
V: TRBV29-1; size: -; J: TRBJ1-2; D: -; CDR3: CSVLTGTNYGYTF; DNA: TGCAGCGTCCTTACAGGAACTAACTATGGCTACACCTTC
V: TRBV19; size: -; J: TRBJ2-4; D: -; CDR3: CASGHNIQYF; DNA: TGTGCCAGTGGCCACAACATTCAGTACTTC
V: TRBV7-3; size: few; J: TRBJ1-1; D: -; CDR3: CASSLIAGIEAFF; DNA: TGTGCCAGCAGCTTAATCGCTGGGATTGAAGCTTTCTTT
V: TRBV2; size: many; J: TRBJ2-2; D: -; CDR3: CASGDRTGELFF; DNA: TGTGCCAGCGGGGATCGAACCGGGGAGCTGTTTTTT
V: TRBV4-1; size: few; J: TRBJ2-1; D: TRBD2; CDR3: CASSRGLAGDFYEQFF; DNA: TGCGCCAGCAGCCGGGGGCTAGCGGGAGATTTCTATGAGCAGTTCTTC
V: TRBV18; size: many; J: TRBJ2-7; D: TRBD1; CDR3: CASSPPPTGLSYEQYF; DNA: TGTGCCAGCTCACCACCGCCGACAGGGTTGTCGTACGAGCAGTACTTC
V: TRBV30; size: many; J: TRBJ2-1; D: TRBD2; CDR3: CAWSALAGVSEQFF; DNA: TGTGCCTGGAGTGCCCTAGCGGGAGTATCTGAGCAGTTCTTC
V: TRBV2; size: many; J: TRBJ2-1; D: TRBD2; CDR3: CASTRTSSEQFF; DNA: TGTGCCAGCACACGGACTAGCTCCGAGCAGTTCTTC
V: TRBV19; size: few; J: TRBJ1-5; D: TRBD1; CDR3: CASSRDRNQPQHF; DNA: TGTGCCAGTAGTAGGGACAGGAACCAGCCCCAGCATTTT
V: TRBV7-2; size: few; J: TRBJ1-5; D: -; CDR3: CASSLAMGGSDQPQHF; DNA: TGTGCCAGCAGCTTAGCCATGGGAGGGTCGGATCAGCCCCAGCATTTT